The 16 T cell receptor beta chains listed next were all sequenced from one sample in a study of vaccination effects on CD4 cells after COVID-19. Sequencing used immunoSEQ multiplex PCR; TCRdb keeps in-frame clones, though not all of them. The data contain approximately 16,000 clones, roughly three quarters of them seen just once; the ten biggest clones take up 20% to 25%. Antigens for these TCRs are unknown. Before sequencing took place, the ViraFEST assay used viral peptide pools to expand antigen-specific CD4+ T cells. Researchers isolated CD4+ T cells once approximately 10 days of culture had elapsed. Documented for the person is a PCR-confirmed SARS-CoV-2 infection occurring between March and December 2020. The participants, recipients of two vaccine doses, got either BNT162b2 or mRNA-1273. The sample in question was CD4+ T cells from PBMCs cultured with HCoV-NL63 spike peptides, obtained after COVID-19 vaccination. The receptors stem from a human donor who had a prior SARS-CoV-2 infection.

This chain uses TRBV5-4 with TRBJ2-5, with 11 bases matching TRBD2. There are 15 residues in the CDR3. The ends lost 4 bases at V and 2 bases at J; junction bases unmatched: 4. Germline V lookup: CDR1 SGHNT, CDR2 YYREEE (reference sequence). CDR3 sequence: CASSRGTSGQETQYF. DNA for the CDR3: TGTGCCAGCAGCCGAGGGACTAGCGGACAAGAGACCCAGTACTTC.

The count of this clone is one. This sequence joins TRBV10-3 and TRBJ2-1, with 8 bases that match TRBD2. CDR3 length: 16 amino acids. Germline CDR1 ENHRY, CDR2 SYGVKD. After removal of 5 bases from V and 1 base from J, the junction contained 7 bases not matched to a gene. The CDR3 region has the DNA TGTGCCATCAGTCGAGGACTAGCTGGGTCCTACAATGAGCAGTTCTTC. This encodes CAISRGLAGSYNEQFF.

This chain uses TRBV28 with TRBJ2-1; D remains ambiguous. Trimming removed 6 bases at V and 2 bases at J, with 14 bases between. The CDR3 has 15 residues. Germline CDR1 reads MDHEN; CDR2 reads SYDVKM. CDR3 amino acids: CASSQGLFTYNEQFF. CDR3 in DNA: TGTGCCAGCAGCCAAGGTCTTTTTACCTACAATGAGCAGTTCTTC.

The chain couples TRBV18 to TRBJ1-6; 7 nucleotides align to TRBD1. Germline V lookup: CDR1 KGHSH, CDR2 LQKENI. V trimming: 2 bases; J trimming: 5 bases; junction bases outside the gene matches: 3. The CDR3 runs 15 residues. Here the CDR3 reads CASSPGTVNNSPLHF. CDR3 in DNA: TGTGCCAGCTCACCAGGGACAGTTAATAATTCACCCCTCCACTTT.

The rearrangement joins TRBV6-7 to TRBJ1-5; 9 nucleotides agree with TRBD1. TRBV6-7 is an open reading frame, and its role is uncertain. The J segment lost 0 bases and the V segment lost 0 bases, leaving 12 bases of the junction unmatched. The CDR3 has 20 amino acids. The chain's CDR3 is CASSYSPGQGIFYSNQPQHF. CDR3 sequence (DNA): TGTGCCAGCAGTTACTCACCGGGACAGGGCATCTTTTATAGCAATCAGCCCCAGCATTTT.

The chain combines TRBV6-4 with TRBJ2-5, with 7 bases identical to TRBD1. The V segment lost 4 bases and the J segment 3 bases; nucleotides outside the gene matches: 11. Per the germline V gene, CDR1 is MRHNA and CDR2 is SNTAGT. CDR3 length: 16 residues. The CDR3 protein is CASSVLGDSKKETQYF. DNA of the CDR3: TGTGCCAGCAGTGTCTTAGGGGACAGCAAAAAAGAGACCCAGTACTTC.

The gene calls are TRBV2 and TRBJ1-6, with D possibly matching TRBD1 (6 bases). Germline CDR1 and CDR2: SNHLY and FYNNEI. The CDR3 extends over 15 amino acids. The V and J ends lost 5 bases and 5 bases respectively, with 13 bases between them. CDR3 in amino acids: CASSWSGHNNSPLHF. CDR3 coding DNA: TGTGCCAGCAGTTGGTCGGGACATAATAATTCACCCCTCCACTTT.

The chain carries TRBV7-2 and TRBJ2-1; 7 nucleotides align to TRBD2. This CDR3 region has 16 residues. Germline V gives CDR1 SGHTA, CDR2 FQGNSA. V shed 0 bases, J shed 7 bases, and the junction held 9 bases outside the gene matches. As DNA, the CDR3 is TGTGCCAGCAGCTTAGCGGGAGGAGTGGGGGGGAATGAGCAGTTCTTC. Encoded protein: CASSLAGGVGGNEQFF.

This sequence joins TRBV7-2 and TRBJ2-7; D may be TRBD2 (5 bases). V lost 5 bases and J lost 6, with 17 bases in between. CDR1 and CDR2 (germline): SGHTA, FQGNSA. The CDR3 loop spans 14 amino acids. The CDR3 sequence is CASSRSAGLFEQYF. The CDR3, as DNA: TGTGCCAGCAGCCGCTCCGCGGGCCTCTTCGAGCAGTACTTC.

V usage is TRBV6-5 and J usage is TRBJ1-1; D not certain. The germline gives CDR1 MNHEY, CDR2 SVGAGI. This CDR3 is built from 14 residues. Trimming cost V 8 bases and J 6 bases, with 19 bases left between them. As DNA, the CDR3 is TGTGCCAGCCTTGGCGGCCAGTATGACGCTGAAGCTTTCTTT. Amino acid sequence: CASLGGQYDAEAFF.

V is TRBV6-2 or TRBV6-3 and J is TRBJ2-3, with D unclear. Germline assignment: CDR1 MNHEY and CDR2 SVGEGT. The CDR3 runs 12 residues. Trimming pared 5 bases from V and 5 bases from J, leaving 8 bases between. The CDR3 reads CASSDQRDTQYF. DNA of the CDR3: TGTGCCAGCAGTGATCAGCGAGATACGCAGTATTTT.

The chain employs TRBV7-9 and TRBJ1-2; unclear D gene. Germline V gene data show CDR1 as SEHNR and CDR2 as FQNEAQ (reference sequence). The V end was cut by 5 bases, the J end by 2 bases, with 15 bases between. The CDR3 consists of 15 residues. For the CDR3, the DNA is TGTGCCAGCAGCCTGTGGGGTGGGATGAACTATGGCTACACCTTC. Translated, it gives CASSLWGGMNYGYTF.

This chain links TRBV9 with TRBJ1-1, with D possibly TRBD1 on 6 matching bases. The V and J ends lost 0 bases and 4 bases respectively, with 25 bases between them. The CDR3 extends over 19 amino acids. Germline lookup yields CDR1 SGDLS and CDR2 YYNGEE. CDR3 sequence (DNA): TGTGCCAGCAGCGTAGAGAGCCTTGGGGGGCAGGGGAGACCCACTGAAGCTTTCTTT. Its protein is CASSVESLGGQGRPTEAFF.

The chain couples TRBV7-3 to TRBJ2-1; D unresolved. Looked up from germline, CDR1 is SGHTA and CDR2 is FQGTGA. This CDR3 is 15 amino acids long. V lost 5 bases, J lost 0 bases, and 11 bases lay in between. This chain's CDR3 is CASSAVFSSYNEQFF. The CDR3 DNA reads as TGTGCCAGCAGCGCCGTCTTCAGCTCCTACAATGAGCAGTTCTTC. The entire variable domain, with the rest obtained from reference TRBV7-3 and TRBJ2-1, is as follows: GAGVSQTPSNKVTEKGKYVELRCDPISGHTALYWYRQSLGQGPEFLIYFQGTGAADDSGLPNDRFFAVRPEGSVSTLKIQRTERGDSAVYLCASSAVFSSYNEQFFGPGTRLTVL.

The rearrangement joins TRBV9 to TRBJ2-7; D perhaps matches TRBD2 (6 bases). This CDR3 contains 15 residues. Germline CDR1 is SGDLS and CDR2 is YYNGEE. V gave up 0 bases and J gave up 0 bases, with 10 bases separating them. Here the CDR3 reads CASSVGGTSSYEQYF. In DNA form, the CDR3 reads TGTGCCAGCAGCGTAGGCGGGACCAGCTCCTACGAGCAGTACTTC.

The rearrangement links TRBV15 to TRBJ2-7; D gene uncertain. Germline V gives CDR1 LNHNV, CDR2 YYDKDF (reference sequence). This CDR3 is built from 14 residues. Trimming left V 4 bases short and J 3 bases short, with 13 bases between. The CDR3 DNA sequence: TGTGCCACCAGCAAGGACCTACAAGTCTACGAGCAGTACTTC. It translates to CATSKDLQVYEQYF.